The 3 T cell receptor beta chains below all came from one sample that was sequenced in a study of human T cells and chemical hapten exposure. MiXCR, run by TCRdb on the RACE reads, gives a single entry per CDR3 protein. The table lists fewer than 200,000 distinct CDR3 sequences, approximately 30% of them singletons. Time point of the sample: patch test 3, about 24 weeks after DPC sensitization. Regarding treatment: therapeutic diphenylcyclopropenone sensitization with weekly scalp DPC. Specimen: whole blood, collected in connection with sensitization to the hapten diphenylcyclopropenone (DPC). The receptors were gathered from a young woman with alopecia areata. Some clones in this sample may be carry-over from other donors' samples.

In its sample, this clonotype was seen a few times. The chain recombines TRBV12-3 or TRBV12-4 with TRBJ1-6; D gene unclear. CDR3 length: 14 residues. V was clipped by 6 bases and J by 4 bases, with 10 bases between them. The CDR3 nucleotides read TGTGCCAGCAGAGCCGGGATTTATAATTCACCCCTCCACTTT. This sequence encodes CASRAGIYNSPLHF.

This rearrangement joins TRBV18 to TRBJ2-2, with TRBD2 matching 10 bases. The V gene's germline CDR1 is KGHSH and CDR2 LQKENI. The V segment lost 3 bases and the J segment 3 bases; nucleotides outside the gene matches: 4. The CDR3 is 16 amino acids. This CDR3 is CASSPFLAGDTGELFF. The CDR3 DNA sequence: TGTGCCAGCTCACCGTTCCTAGCGGGAGACACCGGGGAGCTGTTTTTT.

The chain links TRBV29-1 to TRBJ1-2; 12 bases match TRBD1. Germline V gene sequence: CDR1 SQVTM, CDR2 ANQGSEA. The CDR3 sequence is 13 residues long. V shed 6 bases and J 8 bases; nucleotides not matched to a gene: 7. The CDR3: CSVPPGQGAGYTF. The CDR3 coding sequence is TGCAGCGTGCCCCCGGGACAGGGGGCCGGCTACACCTTC. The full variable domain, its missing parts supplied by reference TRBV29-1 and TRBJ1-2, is SAVISQKPSRDICQRGTSLTIQCQVDSQVTMMFWYRQQPGQSLTLIATANQGSEATYESGFVIDKFPISRPNLTFSTLTVSNMSPEDSSIYLCSVPPGQGAGYTFGSGTRLTVV.